Listed here are 10 T cell receptor beta chains from one sample, sequenced in a study of blood T cell repertoires in COVID-19. Sequenced by immunoSEQ multiplex PCR; TCRdb stores in-frame clones only, minus some. The sample includes about 340,000 clones, around 85% of them seen just once. The sequencing sample was made of PBMCs or T cells enriched from blood (not recorded which). The source of these receptors is a woman aged 40 to 50 with acute COVID-19.

This sequence joins TRBV3-1 (or the pseudogene TRBV3-2) and TRBJ1-1, with 7 bases matching TRBD1. The CDR3 is made up of 14 amino acids. V lost 2 bases, J lost 6 bases, and 6 bases stayed unmatched. The germline V gene encodes CDR1 LGHDT and CDR2 YNNKEL (reference sequence). The CDR3 DNA reads TGTGCCAGCAGCCAATTAGGGGGCGGGTCTGAAGCTTTCTTT. The encoded protein is CASSQLGGGSEAFF.

CDR3 in DNA: TGCGCCAGCAGCCAGTTTTTAGCGGGGGGGACCACAACCTACAATGAGCAGTTCTTC. Protein sequence: CASSQFLAGGTTTYNEQFF. The V call is TRBV4-3, the J call TRBJ2-1, with 11 bases that match TRBD2. J was trimmed by 2 bases and V by 3 bases; bases with no gene match: 12. CDR3 length: 19 amino acids. The germline gives CDR1 LGHNA, CDR2 YSLEER.

The V and J genes are TRBV4-2 and TRBJ2-5; 14 bases are a match to TRBD2. J gave up 0 bases and V 3 bases, and 9 bases lay outside the gene matches. The CDR3 length is 19 residues. Germline loops: CDR1 LGHNA, CDR2 YNFKEQ. CDR3 in DNA: TGTGCCAGCAGCCAGCAGACTAGCGGGGGGGCCTCCTACCAAGAGACCCAGTACTTC. Translation: CASSQQTSGGASYQETQYF.

The chain recombines TRBV11-2 with TRBJ1-1, with TRBD1 matching 7 bases. This CDR3 is built from 16 residues. Germline trimming cut 1 base from V and 4 bases from J; bases unmatched to any gene: 9. Germline lookup yields CDR1 SGHAT and CDR2 FQNNGV. CDR3 residues: CASSLGVGGRGTEAFF. In DNA, the CDR3 is TGTGCCAGCAGCTTAGGTGTAGGGGGCCGGGGCACTGAAGCTTTCTTT.

This chain joins TRBV19 and TRBJ1-5, with D perhaps TRBD1 (5 bases). CDR1 and CDR2 from the germline V gene are LNHDA and SQIVND (reference sequence). The CDR3 spans 14 residues. The V gene lost 4 bases and the J gene lost 5 bases, with 12 bases spanning the gap. CDR3 bases: TGTGCCAGTAGTAGAGACAGCGCCTATCAGCCCCAGCATTTT. Translating gives CASSRDSAYQPQHF.

V gene TRBV11-2 combines with J gene TRBJ1-2; D remains unclear. The CDR3 is 14 residues long. Germline values: CDR1 SGHAT, CDR2 FQNNGV. Trimming removed 0 bases at V and 4 bases at J, with 9 bases between. CDR3 region: CASSLERVGYGYTF. The CDR3 bases are TGTGCCAGCAGCTTAGAGAGGGTTGGCTATGGCTACACCTTC.

This clone was observed a handful of times. V is TRBV9 and J is TRBJ2-1, with TRBD1 matching over 9 bases. The CDR3 contains 16 residues. Trimming removed 3 bases from V and 8 bases from J; junction bases left unmatched: 12. Germline CDR1 SGDLS, CDR2 YYNGEE. The CDR3, as DNA: TGTGCCAGCAGCGCAAGGGCCGGGACAGGGACCGATGAGCAGTTCTTC. It encodes CASSARAGTGTDEQFF.

V gene TRBV5-6 combines with J gene TRBJ2-5; a possible D gene is TRBD2 (6 bases). Germline assignment: CDR1 SGHDT and CDR2 YYEEEE. Trimming took off 9 bases at V and 5 bases at J, with 29 bases between the two ends. The CDR3 runs 17 residues. CDR3 in DNA: TGTGCCACCTTGATGGGACCCGCGGGACCGAAGAGCGAGACCCAGTACTTC. As protein: CATLMGPAGPKSETQYF.

CDR3 DNA sequence: TGTGCCAGCAGTCAAACAGCGTGGACAGGCAGCCCCAACTATGGCTACACCTTC. As protein: CASSQTAWTGSPNYGYTF. This chain uses TRBV28 with TRBJ1-2; 7 nucleotides agree with TRBD1. Per the germline V gene, CDR1 is MDHEN and CDR2 is SYDVKM. The CDR3 is made up of 18 amino acids. The trim removed 5 bases at V and 2 bases at J, leaving 17 bases unmatched.

The CDR3 here is CASSLGTGVNNQPQHF. CDR3 coding DNA: TGTGCCAGCAGCTTGGGGACAGGGGTCAACAATCAGCCCCAGCATTTT. The chain recombines TRBV7-9 with TRBJ1-5; the match to TRBD1 covers 10 bases. With 3 bases clipped from V and 3 bases from J, the junction kept 5 bases outside the gene matches. Germline loops: CDR1 SEHNR, CDR2 FQNEAQ (reference sequence). The CDR3 loop spans 16 amino acids.